The 16 T cell receptor beta chains reported below all come from one sample, sequenced in a study of cytomegalovirus exposure and HLA in healthy donors. The primer mix had 60 Vbeta and 13 Jbeta primers. Using immunoSEQ multiplex PCR, the repertoire was profiled, and TCRdb retains in-frame clones only, with some absent. The profile shows about 120,000 clones, about 81% of them singletons. Sequencing was done on a sample of PBMCs. The receptors were sampled from a man aged 40-50 years in good health and CMV-seronegative.

This clone was counted once. The chain employs TRBV5-5 and TRBJ1-5; 8 bases line up with TRBD1. Trimming cost V 1 base and J 5 bases; bases outside gene matches: 2. CDR3 size: 14 residues. From germline, CDR1 is SGHKS and CDR2 YYEKEE (reference sequence). CDR3 protein: CASSLSGGDQPQHF. The CDR3 coding sequence is TGTGCCAGCAGCTTGTCAGGGGGCGATCAGCCCCAGCATTTT.

In this sample, this clone turned up a few times. The chain recombines TRBV7-9 with TRBJ2-3, with a tentative D call TRBD1 (5 bases). The CDR3 has 14 amino acids. Trimming took off 4 bases at V and 6 bases at J, with 14 bases between the two ends. The germline V gene has CDR1 SEHNR and CDR2 FQNEAQ (reference sequence). As DNA, the CDR3 is TGTGCCAGCAGCTCCCGGCAGGGTTGGGATACGCAGTATTTT. Protein product: CASSSRQGWDTQYF.

The genes are TRBV30 and TRBJ2-7; tentatively, D is TRBD2 (6 bases). The CDR3 has 12 amino acids. Germline CDR1 is GTSNPN and CDR2 is SVGIG (reference sequence). Trimming pared 2 bases from V and 6 bases from J, leaving 11 bases between. The CDR3 spells CAWSSYGSEQYF. The CDR3 nucleotides read TGTGCCTGGAGTTCTTACGGGAGCGAGCAGTACTTC.

The chain recombines TRBV30 with TRBJ1-1; 9 nucleotides agree with TRBD1. Germline CDR1 reads GTSNPN; CDR2 reads SVGIG (reference sequence). With V trimmed by 2 bases and J by 3 bases, 22 bases remained unmatched. The CDR3 contains 20 residues. Here the CDR3 reads CAWSRSPTLPGTGSYTEAFF. The CDR3 nucleotides read TGTGCCTGGAGTCGCTCTCCAACCCTTCCCGGGACAGGGAGTTACACTGAAGCTTTCTTT. The variable domain in full, completed from reference TRBV30 and TRBJ1-1, reads SQTIHQWPATLVQPVGSPLSLECTVEGTSNPNLYWYRQAAGRGLQLLFYSVGIGQISSEVPQNLSASRPQDRQFILSSKKLLLSDSGFYLCAWSRSPTLPGTGSYTEAFFGQGTRLTVV.

CDR3 loop: CASSEGPKTGGHAEAFF. The CDR3 DNA sequence: TGTGCCAGCAGTGAGGGGCCCAAGACAGGGGGCCATGCTGAAGCTTTCTTT. The rearrangement joins TRBV2 to TRBJ1-1; 10 positions match TRBD1. The length of the CDR3 is 17 residues. Germline values: CDR1 SNHLY, CDR2 FYNNEI. The junction had 13 bases not matched to a gene; V was cut back by 3 bases and J by 6 bases.

This sequence joins TRBV4-1 and TRBJ1-3; D uncertain. The CDR3 is 13 amino acids. V lost 4 bases to trimming and J lost 0 bases, with 4 bases between them. Germline V gene data show CDR1 as MGHRA and CDR2 as YSYEKL. CDR3 loop: CASSLLSGNTIYF. The CDR3 DNA is TGCGCCAGCAGCCTACTCTCTGGAAACACCATATATTTT.

J is TRBJ1-1 and V is TRBV6-5; TRBD1 matches at 10 bases. The length of the CDR3 is 13 residues. V was pared by 6 bases and J by 6 bases, with 4 bases of the junction left unmatched. CDR1 MNHEY and CDR2 SVGAGI come from the germline V gene. This CDR3 is CASRPGQGPEAFF. In DNA form, the CDR3 reads TGTGCCAGCAGACCGGGACAGGGGCCTGAAGCTTTCTTT.

This chain links TRBV13 with TRBJ2-3, with 8 bases identical to TRBD2. V dropped 1 base and J dropped 0; count of bases not matched to a gene: 3. The CDR3 has 16 amino acids. CDR1 PRHDT and CDR2 FYEKMQ come from the germline V gene (reference sequence). The CDR3 loop reads CASSLVRGGSTDTQYF. CDR3 DNA sequence: TGTGCCAGCAGCTTAGTACGGGGGGGGAGCACAGATACGCAGTATTTT.

The V gene is TRBV25-1, the J gene TRBJ1-3, with TRBD1 matching over 7 bases. This CDR3 has 16 amino acids. With V trimmed by 3 bases and J by 3 bases, 8 bases remained unmatched. Germline lookup yields CDR1 MGHDK and CDR2 SYGVNS. CDR3 sequence: CASSDTFGTDGNTIYF. CDR3 nucleotides: TGTGCCAGCAGTGATACTTTTGGGACAGATGGAAACACCATATATTTT. The full variable domain, rest sourced from reference TRBV25-1 and TRBJ1-3, is EADIYQTPRYLVIGTGKKITLECSQTMGHDKMYWYQQDPGMELHLIHYSYGVNSTEKGDLSSESTVSRIRTEHFPLTLESARPSHTSQYLCASSDTFGTDGNTIYFGEGSWLTVV.

The J gene is TRBJ2-1, the V gene TRBV14; TRBD2 aligns across 8 bases. V dropped 6 bases and J dropped 2; count of bases not matched to a gene: 9. The germline gives CDR1 SGHDN, CDR2 FVKESK. CDR3 length: 16 amino acids. The CDR3 bases are TGTGCCAGCAGTCGCCGAAGCGGGAGTCCCTACAATGAGCAGTTCTTC. Translation: CASSRRSGSPYNEQFF.

This clone was recorded a few times. The chain joins TRBV30 to TRBJ2-5; tentatively, D is TRBD2 (6 bases). Germline values: CDR1 GTSNPN, CDR2 SVGIG (reference sequence). There are 15 residues in the CDR3. Trimming pared 0 bases from V and 1 base from J, leaving 12 bases between. This chain's CDR3 is CAWSVRLGLQETQYF. The CDR3 DNA sequence: TGTGCCTGGAGTGTTAGGCTGGGACTCCAAGAGACCCAGTACTTC.

This clone was counted a few times. The rearrangement uses TRBV19 and TRBJ1-4, with 7 positions matching TRBD1. Germline loops: CDR1 LNHDA, CDR2 SQIVND (reference sequence). There are 15 residues in the CDR3. The V and J ends lost 5 bases and 4 bases, in that order; junction bases with no gene match: 7. CDR3 DNA: TGTGCCAGTAGTCCCGGGACAGTCTTTAATGAAAAACTGTTTTTT. The encoded protein is CASSPGTVFNEKLFF.

This chain links TRBV5-6 with TRBJ1-1, with 8 nucleotides matching TRBD1. Trimming took 4 bases from V and 10 from J; bases not matched to a gene: 12. Germline V gene sequence: CDR1 SGHDT, CDR2 YYEEEE. This CDR3 spans 14 amino acids. The CDR3 region is CASSMGAGGGGAFF. The CDR3 nucleotides read TGTGCCAGCAGCATGGGGGCAGGGGGCGGGGGAGCTTTCTTT.

This clone was counted a single time. The chain carries TRBV7-9 and TRBJ2-1, with TRBD2 identical over 11 bases. The CDR3 is made up of 16 amino acids. Germline CDR1 and CDR2: SEHNR and FQNEAQ (reference sequence). V shed 6 bases, J shed 7 bases, and the junction held 11 bases outside the gene matches. CDR3 in DNA: TGTGCCAGCAGACTATCCACTAGCGGGAGTTGGAATGAGCAGTTCTTC. Its protein product is CASRLSTSGSWNEQFF.

This clone appeared a few times. The chain combines TRBV6-1 with TRBJ1-2; 8 bases fit TRBD1. The CDR3 spans 12 residues. Germline loops: CDR1 MNHNS, CDR2 SASEGT. V shed 6 bases and J 10 bases; nucleotides not matched to a gene: 7. The CDR3 DNA reads TGTGCCAGCAGGGAGACAGGGGCCGACTACACCTTC. Translated: CASRETGADYTF.

The chain employs TRBV7-9 and TRBJ1-1; TRBD1 matches at 7 bases. The germline CDR1 and CDR2 sequences are SEHNR and FQNEAQ (reference sequence). Trimming at V came to 6 bases and at J to 0 bases, leaving 1 base not matched to a gene. This CDR3 has 13 amino acids. As DNA, the CDR3 is TGTGCCAGCAGGGGACAGCTGAACACTGAAGCTTTCTTT. It codes for CASRGQLNTEAFF.